This TCR beta chain was recovered during a study of T cell changes during pregnancy in multiple sclerosis. Method: immunoSEQ multiplex PCR; TCRdb's copy keeps in-frame clones and lacks some. The table lists roughly 24,000 clones, around 90% of them singletons. The length of the CDR3 is 12 residues. Germline V gives CDR1 SGDLS, CDR2 YYNGEE. Trimming stripped 8 bases from V and 7 bases from J, with 12 bases between. The input for sequencing was CD4+ T cells from peripheral blood mononuclear cells, taken in the second trimester of pregnancy. The V and J genes are TRBV9 and TRBJ1-4; no reliable D call. This receptor was obtained from a female donor in good health, enrolled as a control in a pregnancy study. CDR3 in DNA: TGTGCCAGACACGGGGTTCTTGAAAAACTGTTTTTT. This encodes CARHGVLEKLFF.